Below, 5 T cell receptor beta chains from the same sample are listed, as sequenced in a study of Ad26.COV2.S vaccination and SARS-CoV-2 variants. Clones were read by immunoSEQ multiplex PCR, and TCRdb kept only the in-frame ones, dropping some. The sample comprises fewer than 500,000 clones, about 91% of which are singletons, and roughly 2.5% rests with the top ten. Indicated treatment: about 20 received Ad26.COV2.S at low or high dose, single or two shots; 5 received placebo; per-sample allocation not given. The samples were gathered on day 63 after the first injection of vaccine or placebo. Sequencing was performed on peripheral blood, taken in a trial of Ad26.COV2.S vaccine versus placebo. The receptors derive from a person between 18 and 60 years old who received the Ad26.COV2.S COVID-19 vaccine or a placebo.

The CDR3 bases are TGTGCCACGGGACTAGCGGGAGGGTATGAGCAGTTCTTC. Protein: CATGLAGGYEQFF. The chain recombines TRBV24-1 with TRBJ2-1; 16 bases map to TRBD2. Losses at the gene ends were 10 bases for V and 8 bases for J; bases not matched to a gene: 1. CDR3 length equals 13 residues. Germline lookup yields CDR1 KGHDR and CDR2 SFDVKD.

The V and J genes are TRBV5-1 and TRBJ2-7; D not resolved. CDR1 is SGHRS and CDR2 is YFSETQ in the germline V gene. CDR3 length equals 14 residues. Trimming stripped 0 bases from V and 4 bases from J, with 11 bases between. The CDR3 DNA follows: TGCGCCAGCAGCTTGGATTCAACCGTTTACGAGCAGTACGTC. Amino acids: CASSLDSTVYEQYV.

This rearrangement joins TRBV7-9 to TRBJ1-4; 7 bases map to TRBD1. The length of the CDR3 is 16 residues. From germline, CDR1 is SEHNR and CDR2 FQNEAQ (reference sequence). The V gene end was trimmed by 7 bases and the J gene end by 11 bases; junction bases not matched to a gene: 19. CDR3 sequence: CASTDRWGTKGAKLFF. The DNA for the CDR3 is TGTGCCAGCACCGATAGGTGGGGGACGAAGGGGGCTAAACTGTTTTTT.

This rearrangement joins TRBV15 to TRBJ2-1; 9 nucleotides align to TRBD2. Germline V gene lookup returns CDR1 LNHNV and CDR2 YYDKDF (reference sequence). The CDR3 consists of 16 residues. With V trimmed by 5 bases and J by 6 bases, 11 bases remained unmatched. CDR3 loop: CATSFDLAGAGNEQFF. In nucleotides, the CDR3 is TGTGCCACCAGCTTCGACTTAGCGGGAGCGGGCAATGAGCAGTTCTTC.

V and J are TRBV7-9 and TRBJ1-2; 7 bases fit TRBD1. The CDR3 has 13 amino acids. Germline CDR1 reads SEHNR; CDR2 reads FQNEAQ (reference sequence). The V segment lost 8 bases and the J segment 3 bases; nucleotides outside the gene matches: 6. The CDR3 nucleotides read TGTGCCAGCGCACAGGGGAGGGACTATGGCTACACCTTC. Its translation: CASAQGRDYGYTF.